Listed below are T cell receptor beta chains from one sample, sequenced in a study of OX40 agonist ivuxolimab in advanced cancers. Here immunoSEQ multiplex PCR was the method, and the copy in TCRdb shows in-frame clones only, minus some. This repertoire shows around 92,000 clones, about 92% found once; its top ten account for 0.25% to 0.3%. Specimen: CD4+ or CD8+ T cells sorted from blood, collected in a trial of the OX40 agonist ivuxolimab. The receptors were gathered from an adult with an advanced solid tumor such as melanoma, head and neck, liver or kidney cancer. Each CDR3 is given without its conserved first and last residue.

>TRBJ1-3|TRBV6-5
ASSRQGSGNTIY
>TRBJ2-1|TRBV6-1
ASSGQGSSYNEQF
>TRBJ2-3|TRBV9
ASSALTADTQY
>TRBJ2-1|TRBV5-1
ASSPGGPYNEQF
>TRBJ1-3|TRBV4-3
ASSIQRGLGNTIY
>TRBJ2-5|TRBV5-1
ASSLVQETQY
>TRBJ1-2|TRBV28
ASSPNRGWTNYGYT
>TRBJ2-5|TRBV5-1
ASSSQETQY
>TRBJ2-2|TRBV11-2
ASSQGLAGDIDTGELF
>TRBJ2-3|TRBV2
ASRVQSSTDTQY
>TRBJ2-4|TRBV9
ASSVGERFAKNIQY
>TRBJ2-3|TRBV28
ASSFDVRTSGTDTQY
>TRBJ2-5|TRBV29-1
SGGRGEAETQY
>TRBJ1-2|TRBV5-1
ASSRQGQDYGYT
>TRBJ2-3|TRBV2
ASNPYTDTQY
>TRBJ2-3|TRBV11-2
ASSSLAGDYTDTQY
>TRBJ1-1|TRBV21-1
ASSKVETKDFNTEAF
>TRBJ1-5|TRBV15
ATSRDHSNQPQH
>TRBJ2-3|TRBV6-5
AAARQGDSTDTQY
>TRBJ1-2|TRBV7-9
ASSLGVYGYT
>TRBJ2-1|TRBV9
ASSVAGGPYNEQF
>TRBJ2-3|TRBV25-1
ATTPSRESTDTQY
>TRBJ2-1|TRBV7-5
ARSLAGLAGANEQF